This T cell receptor (beta chain) was sequenced for a study of T cells after yellow fever vaccination. For this clonotype: Its antigen is not known.

V was shortened by 4 bases and J by 4 bases, with 11 bases between the two germline ends. The length of the CDR3 is 13 residues. In germline, CDR1 is DFQATT, CDR2 SNEGSKA (reference sequence). General observations from the study: It was a small share of clonotypes that appeared in both CD4 and CD8 compartments. Clones that expanded after primary vaccination mostly reappeared after the booster (less than 98% CD4, 75% to 90% CD8). Weaker, the secondary response had a peak occurring faster, on day 5 versus 15.

A universal primer site and UMIs were added as TCR cDNA was made by 5'RACE template switching. Each CDR3 protein gets one entry after TCRdb re-called the 5' RACE reads with MiXCR. The table lists a few hundred thousand distinct CDR3 sequences, 7% to 10% of them singletons. The rearrangement links TRBV20-1 to TRBJ1-5, with D maybe TRBD1 (6 bases). Source: PBMCs, taken about 41 days after the first yellow fever vaccination. The clonotype was recovered from a man between 18 and 29 years old who received the YFV17D yellow fever vaccine. In DNA form, the CDR3 reads TGCAGTGCTACCGGGACACCTAATCAGCCCCAGCATTTT. Translating gives CSATGTPNQPQHF.